The 9 T cell receptor beta chains below were found in one sample sequenced in a study of cytomegalovirus exposure and HLA in healthy donors. The primer mix had 60 Vbeta and 13 Jbeta primers. Sequencing used immunoSEQ multiplex PCR; TCRdb keeps in-frame clones, though not all of them. The data contain approximately 180,000 clones, 77% of them singletons. Sequencing was carried out using PBMCs. The receptors here all came from a woman aged 60-70 years in good health and CMV-seropositive.

The gene calls are TRBV18 and TRBJ2-5; D unclear. The J call could be wrong; TRBJ2-7 is a better fit for the DNA end. This CDR3 is built from 13 residues. Germline V CDR1 and CDR2: KGHSH, LQKENI. CDR3 loop: CASSPPGAYEQYF. For the CDR3, the DNA is TGTGCCAGCTCACCACCAGGAGCCTACGAGCAGTACTTC.

The J gene is TRBJ2-2, the V gene TRBV10-3, with D unclear. V lost 7 bases, J lost 0 bases, and 9 bases lay in between. Germline loops: CDR1 ENHRY, CDR2 SYGVKD. The CDR3 length is 14 residues. The CDR3 region has the DNA TGTGCCATCAAGCGAAGTGCGAACACCGGGGAGCTGTTTTTT. Translating it yields CAIKRSANTGELFF.

This chain uses TRBV9 with TRBJ1-2, with D possibly matching TRBD1 (6 bases). Per the germline V gene, CDR1 is SGDLS and CDR2 is YYNGEE. The CDR3 runs to 13 residues. The V end lost 5 bases, the J end lost 5 bases, and 13 bases lay between the germline ends. The CDR3 DNA sequence: TGTGCCAGCAGTCAGGACAGTTTATATGGCTACACCTTC. Protein sequence: CASSQDSLYGYTF.

The chain carries TRBV19 and TRBJ1-5; 7 nucleotides line up with TRBD1. The CDR3 runs to 14 residues. The germline gives CDR1 LNHDA, CDR2 SQIVND (reference sequence). Trimming took 7 bases from V and 3 from J; bases not matched to a gene: 6. CDR3 in DNA: TGTGCCAGTAACCCAGGGGGAACCAATCAGCCCCAGCATTTT. Protein sequence: CASNPGGTNQPQHF.

The chain uses TRBV2 and TRBJ2-5; maybe TRBD2 (5 bases). V was pared by 6 bases and J by 5 bases, with 13 bases between. The length of the CDR3 is 13 residues. Per germline, CDR1 SNHLY and CDR2 FYNNEI. The CDR3 spells CASSAEATETQYF. The CDR3 DNA reads as TGTGCCAGCAGCGCGGAGGCGACGGAGACCCAGTACTTC.

This chain uses TRBV6-1 with TRBJ2-7; the D gene is possibly TRBD1 (5 bases). There are 15 residues in the CDR3. Deletions cut 6 bases from V and 0 bases from J, with 15 bases between. Germline V CDR1 and CDR2: MNHNS, SASEGT. The CDR3 sequence: CASRELTGDSYEQYF. As DNA, the CDR3 is TGTGCCAGCAGGGAACTTACAGGAGACTCCTACGAGCAGTACTTC.

V is TRBV27 and J is TRBJ2-3; 9 positions match TRBD2. The germline V gene has CDR1 MNHEY and CDR2 SMNVEV (reference sequence). J gave up 5 bases and V 5 bases, and 11 bases lay outside the gene matches. The CDR3 has 16 amino acids. The CDR3 sequence is CASSVTSGGAQDTQYF. The CDR3, as DNA: TGTGCCAGCAGTGTGACTAGCGGAGGGGCCCAAGATACGCAGTATTTT.

The J gene is TRBJ1-2, the V gene TRBV5-1, with 7 nucleotides matching TRBD1. This CDR3 contains 15 residues. The V gene's germline CDR1 is SGHRS and CDR2 YFSETQ. V shed 0 bases, J shed 3 bases, and the junction held 5 bases outside the gene matches. The CDR3 protein is CASSLAAGTDYGYTF. The CDR3 coding sequence is TGCGCCAGCAGCTTGGCTGCCGGGACAGACTATGGCTACACCTTC.

The CDR3 here is CASSRSQTGRYEQYF. In nucleotides, the CDR3 is TGCGCCAGCAGCCGAAGCCAAACCGGGAGGTACGAGCAGTACTTC. This chain joins TRBV4-1 and TRBJ2-7; 7 nucleotides line up with TRBD2. CDR1 and CDR2 from the germline V gene are MGHRA and YSYEKL. This CDR3 has 15 residues. V lost 4 bases to trimming and J lost 4 bases; unmatched junction nucleotides: 10.